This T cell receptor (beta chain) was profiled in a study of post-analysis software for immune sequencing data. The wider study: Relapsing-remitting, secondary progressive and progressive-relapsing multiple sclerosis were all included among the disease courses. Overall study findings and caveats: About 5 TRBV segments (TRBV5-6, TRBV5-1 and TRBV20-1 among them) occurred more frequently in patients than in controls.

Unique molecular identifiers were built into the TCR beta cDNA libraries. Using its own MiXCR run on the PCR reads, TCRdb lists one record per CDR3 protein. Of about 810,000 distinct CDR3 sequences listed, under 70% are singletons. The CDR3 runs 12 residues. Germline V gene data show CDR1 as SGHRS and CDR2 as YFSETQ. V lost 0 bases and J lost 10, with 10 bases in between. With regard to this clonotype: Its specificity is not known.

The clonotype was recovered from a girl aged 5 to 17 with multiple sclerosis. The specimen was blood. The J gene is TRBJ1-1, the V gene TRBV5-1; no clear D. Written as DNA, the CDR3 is TGCGCCAGCAGCTTGGAACAGTCGCGAGCTTTCTTT. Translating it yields CASSLEQSRAFF.